These 12 T cell receptor beta chains were all obtained from the same sample, sequenced in a study of blood T cell repertoires in COVID-19. Profiled with immunoSEQ multiplex PCR; TCRdb holds only in-frame clones, not every one. The profile shows about 220,000 clones, around 80% of them singletons. The source material was peripheral blood. Source of these receptors: a woman in her 70s with acute or convalescent COVID-19.

The DNA for the CDR3 is TGCGCCAGCAGCTTGGGGGACAGGGCCAAGGGCTATATTGGCTACACCTTC. It specifies CASSLGDRAKGYIGYTF. V and J are TRBV5-1 and TRBJ1-2, with 9 bases matching TRBD1. The germline gives CDR1 SGHRS, CDR2 YFSETQ. The trim removed 0 bases at V and 7 bases at J, leaving 13 bases unmatched. The CDR3 is 17 amino acids.

The rearrangement joins TRBV21-1 to TRBJ2-2; the table's TRBD1 call for D was not verified on the DNA. TRBV21-1 is a documented pseudogene. The CDR3 loop spans 15 amino acids. The CDR3 nucleotides read TGTGCCAGCAGCATGATATCGACAAAAACCGGGGAGCTGTTTTTT. Residues: CASSMISTKTGELFF.

This sequence joins TRBV7-3 and TRBJ2-7; tentatively, D is TRBD1 (5 bases). With 5 bases removed from V and 2 bases from J, the gap between germline ends came to 10 bases. Germline V gives CDR1 SGHTA, CDR2 FQGTGA. CDR3 length: 13 amino acids. CDR3 residues: CASSRGQAYEQYF. The DNA of the CDR3 is TGTGCCAGCAGCCGTGGACAAGCCTACGAGCAGTACTTC.

V is TRBV5-6 and J is TRBJ1-2, with 11 nucleotides matching TRBD1. This CDR3 is built from 15 residues. CDR1 is SGHDT and CDR2 is YYEEEE in the germline V gene. Unmatched junction bases numbered 5, after V lost 0 bases and J lost 7 bases. The CDR3: CASSLVDRGRSGYTF. CDR3 in DNA: TGTGCCAGCAGCTTGGTGGACAGGGGGCGATCTGGCTACACCTTC.

V is TRBV18 and J is TRBJ2-2; 8 bases agree with TRBD2. The J segment lost 5 bases and the V segment lost 3 bases, leaving 5 bases of the junction unmatched. This CDR3 spans 15 amino acids. Germline CDR1 is KGHSH and CDR2 is LQKENI. The CDR3 reads CASSPSGARTGELFF. The CDR3 DNA reads as TGTGCCAGCTCACCTAGCGGGGCCCGGACCGGGGAGCTGTTTTTT.

The V and J genes are TRBV11-2 and TRBJ1-3; D ambiguous. This CDR3 comprises 12 residues. V lost 7 bases and J 0 bases, leaving 4 bases between the germline ends. Germline V lookup: CDR1 SGHAT, CDR2 FQNNGV. DNA of the CDR3: TGTGCCAGCACCGTCTCTGGAAACACCATATATTTT. It encodes CASTVSGNTIYF.

This sequence joins TRBV5-1 and TRBJ1-1; TRBD1 aligns across 7 bases. CDR3 length equals 16 residues. Germline CDR1 is SGHRS and CDR2 is YFSETQ. After removal of 2 bases from V and 1 base from J, the junction contained 8 bases not matched to a gene. In nucleotides, the CDR3 is TGCGCCAGCAGCTTCGGAGGGGGCCTTGCGAACACTGAAGCTTTCTTT. It specifies CASSFGGGLANTEAFF.

This sequence joins TRBV30 and TRBJ2-5, with 13 positions matching TRBD2. The V and J ends lost 1 base and 7 bases, in that order; junction bases with no gene match: 3. The CDR3 contains 14 residues. Per the germline V gene, CDR1 is GTSNPN and CDR2 is SVGIG (reference sequence). CDR3 protein: CAWSGTSGGLTQYF. The CDR3 nucleotides read TGTGCCTGGAGTGGGACTAGCGGGGGTCTGACCCAGTACTTC. Supplemented by reference TRBV30 and TRBJ2-5, the full variable domain reads SQTIHQWPATLVQPVGSPLSLECTVEGTSNPNLYWYRQAAGRGLQLLFYSVGIGQISSEVPQNLSASRPQDRQFILSSKKLLLSDSGFYLCAWSGTSGGLTQYFGPGTRLLVL.

The chain employs TRBV11-2 and TRBJ1-6; tentatively, D is TRBD1 (5 bases). This CDR3 contains 15 residues. V lost 5 bases and J 7 bases, leaving 15 bases between the germline ends. Looked up from germline, CDR1 is SGHAT and CDR2 is FQNNGV. This chain's CDR3 is CASSPSTAGNSPLHF. CDR3 DNA sequence: TGTGCCAGCAGCCCCTCGACAGCCGGAAATTCACCCCTCCACTTT.

This clone was seen repeatedly, ten times or more. DNA of the CDR3: TGTGCCAGCAGCGTCGGACAGGGGTATTATCAGCCCCAGCATTTT. This translates into CASSVGQGYYQPQHF. V is TRBV11-2 and J is TRBJ1-5, with TRBD1 matching 9 bases. The CDR3 is made up of 15 amino acids. The J segment lost 5 bases and the V segment lost 5 bases, leaving 7 bases of the junction unmatched. Per germline, CDR1 SGHAT and CDR2 FQNNGV.

This chain uses TRBV7-6 with TRBJ1-6, with D possibly being TRBD1 (5 bases). Germline V gene data show CDR1 as SGHVS and CDR2 as FNYEAQ. V was shortened by 2 bases and J by 8 bases, with 22 bases between the two germline ends. The CDR3 is 18 residues long. The CDR3: CASSLKGSGANGYSPLHF. DNA for the CDR3: TGTGCCAGCAGCTTAAAGGGTTCTGGGGCGAACGGATATTCACCCCTCCACTTT. Based on the CDR3 plus reference TRBV7-6 and TRBJ1-6, the full variable domain is GAGVSQSPRYKVTKRGQDVALRCDPISGHVSLYWYRQALGQGPEFLTYFNYEAQQDKSGLPNDRFSAERPEGSISTLTIQRTEQRDSAMYRCASSLKGSGANGYSPLHFGNGTRLTVT.

V gene TRBV28 combines with J gene TRBJ1-2; the match to TRBD1 covers 10 bases. J gave up 8 bases and V 5 bases, and 8 bases lay outside the gene matches. The CDR3 is 14 residues long. CDR1 MDHEN and CDR2 SYDVKM come from the germline V gene. This CDR3 reads CASSLGTGVEGYTF. The CDR3 nucleotides are TGTGCCAGCAGTCTCGGGACAGGGGTCGAGGGCTACACCTTC.